A selection of T cell receptor beta chains follows, all from one sample in a study of identical twins. MiXCR, run by TCRdb on the 5' RACE reads, gives a single entry per CDR3 protein. Altogether around 140,000 distinct CDR3 sequences are present, around 3.5% being singletons, with the ten largest covering 7% to 10%. Source material: memory T cells sorted from blood. The origin of the receptors is a man between 18 and 29 years old in good health. Each CDR3 is given with its conserved first and last residue. A D gene is named only where the DNA matches it firmly. Only some rows state a clone size, as once, few, many or a class for expanded clones.

TRBV11-2	16	-	TRBJ1-1	many	CASSLDRWGPRVGAFF	TGTGCCAGCAGCTTAGATCGGTGGGGCCCGAGAGTGGGAGCTTTCTTT
TRBV7-7	14	TRBD1	TRBJ2-1	many	CASSPGQGANEQFF	TGTGCCAGCAGCCCAGGACAGGGGGCGAATGAGCAGTTCTTC
TRBV6-4	12	-	TRBJ2-5	many	CASSDWTETQYF	TGTGCCAGCAGTGATTGGACAGAGACCCAGTACTTC
TRBV6-1	13	-	TRBJ1-3	many	CASSASAGNTIYF	TGTGCCAGCAGTGCGTCAGCGGGAAACACCATATATTTT
TRBV6-2/TRBV6-3	16	-	TRBJ2-4	many	CASSYDPREAKNIQYF	TGTGCCAGCAGTTACGACCCCCGGGAGGCCAAAAACATTCAGTACTTC
TRBV4-3	13	-	TRBJ2-4	many	CASSQERGNIQYF	TGCGCCAGCAGCCAAGAAAGAGGTAACATTCAGTACTTC
TRBV11-2	14	-	TRBJ1-1	many	CASSLATGGPEAFF	TGTGCCAGCAGCTTAGCGACCGGGGGACCTGAAGCTTTCTTT
TRBV28	13	-	TRBJ1-2	many	CASSLLDNYGYTF	TGTGCCAGCAGTTTACTGGATAACTATGGCTACACCTTC
TRBV5-1	16	TRBD1	TRBJ2-7	medium-sized	CASSARGQGYLREQYF	TGCGCCAGCAGCGCGAGAGGACAGGGTTACCTTCGCGAGCAGTACTTC
TRBV9	14	TRBD1	TRBJ1-6	many	CASSPGGVNSPLHF	TGTGCCAGCAGTCCAGGGGGCGTTAATTCACCCCTCCACTTT
TRBV12-3/TRBV12-4	14	-	TRBJ1-2	many	CASSLSAGPLGYTF	TGTGCCAGCAGTTTAAGTGCAGGTCCCTTGGGCTACACCTTC
TRBV7-2	14	TRBD1	TRBJ1-4	many	CASSSGQVNEKLFF	TGTGCCAGCAGCTCAGGACAGGTTAATGAAAAACTGTTTTTT
TRBV29-1	10	TRBD1	TRBJ1-1	many	CSGQGSEAFF	TGCAGCGGACAGGGGTCTGAAGCTTTCTTT
TRBV7-8	16	TRBD2	TRBJ2-5	many	CASSLEGGLAGETQYF	TGTGCCAGCAGCTTAGAGGGTGGACTAGCGGGTGAGACCCAGTACTTC
TRBV20-1	18	-	TRBJ2-2	many	CSARDLTRKRVDTGELFF	TGCAGTGCTAGAGACCTGACCCGAAAGCGGGTTGACACCGGGGAGCTGTTTTTT
TRBV9	15	TRBD2	TRBJ2-3	many	CASSAGTSSTDTQYF	TGTGCCAGCAGCGCCGGGACTAGCAGCACAGATACGCAGTATTTT
TRBV20-1	14	TRBD1	TRBJ2-7	many	CSARRGRGRGEQYF	TGCAGTGCTAGAAGGGGCAGGGGGCGGGGAGAGCAGTACTTC
TRBV5-1	18	TRBD2	TRBJ2-3	many	CASSLLAGGRTRTDTQYF	TGCGCCAGCAGCTTGTTAGCGGGAGGTCGAACTCGCACAGATACGCAGTATTTT
TRBV20-1	19	TRBD2	TRBJ2-1	many	CSARSDTGTSGEKYNEQFF	TGCAGTGCTAGATCCGACACCGGGACTAGCGGAGAGAAATACAATGAGCAGTTCTTC
TRBV5-8	14	-	TRBJ1-5	few	CASSLGLRSQPQHF	TGTGCCAGCAGCTTGGGACTCCGCAGTCAGCCCCAGCATTTT
TRBV5-1	13	-	TRBJ1-1	many	CASSSGLNTEAFF	TGCGCCAGCAGCTCCGGCCTGAACACTGAAGCTTTCTTT
TRBV5-5	14	-	TRBJ2-1	-	CASSLGPHGNEQFF	TGTGCCAGCAGCCTCGGACCCCACGGGAATGAGCAGTTCTTC
TRBV28	10	-	TRBJ1-2	many	CASRDVGYTF	TGTGCCAGCAGAGACGTAGGCTACACCTTC
TRBV7-3	15	TRBD1	TRBJ1-1	many	CASSTQGARETEAFF	TGTGCCAGCAGCACTCAGGGGGCGAGGGAGACTGAAGCTTTCTTT
TRBV9	17	-	TRBJ1-2	many	CASSDLYVGGAGYGYTF	TGTGCCAGCAGCGACCTCTATGTTGGGGGGGCGGGCTATGGCTACACCTTC
TRBV20-1	14	TRBD1	TRBJ2-1	many	CSASKTGGYNEQFF	TGCAGTGCTAGCAAGACAGGGGGCTACAATGAGCAGTTCTTC
TRBV20-1	12	-	TRBJ1-1	many	CSASRMNTEAFF	TGCAGTGCCAGCAGGATGAACACTGAAGCTTTCTTT
TRBV12-3/TRBV12-4	14	-	TRBJ2-7	many	CASSLPQGSNEQYF	TGTGCCAGCTCCTTACCTCAGGGTTCTAACGAGCAGTACTTC
TRBV12-3/TRBV12-4	15	-	TRBJ1-4	-	CASSPGGGRNEKLFF	TGTGCCAGCAGTCCCGGGGGGGGCCGTAATGAAAAACTGTTTTTT
TRBV7-2	14	-	TRBJ2-7	many	CASSWDWEAHEQYF	TGTGCCAGCAGCTGGGACTGGGAGGCCCACGAGCAGTACTTC
TRBV6-2/TRBV6-3	16	-	TRBJ2-6	many	CASSYNSHSGANVLTF	TGTGCCAGCAGTTATAACAGCCACTCTGGGGCCAACGTCCTGACTTTC
TRBV14	13	TRBD1	TRBJ2-1	-	CASSQDRGTGKFF	TGTGCCAGCAGCCAAGATAGGGGGACAGGGAAGTTCTTC
TRBV7-6	16	-	TRBJ2-2	many	CASSSRQLPHTGELFF	TGTGCCAGCAGCTCTAGACAGCTACCCCACACCGGGGAGCTGTTTTTT
TRBV5-5	16	TRBD1	TRBJ1-1	many	CASSLRTGALNTEAFF	TGTGCCAGCAGCCTTCGAACAGGGGCTCTGAACACTGAAGCTTTCTTT
TRBV14	15	-	TRBJ2-1	-	CASSQVGAVAGEQFF	TGTGCCAGCAGCCAAGTGGGGGCGGTGGCGGGTGAGCAGTTCTTC
TRBV5-6	15	TRBD1	TRBJ2-1	few	CASSSQIAGGNEQFF	TGTGCCAGCAGCTCACAGATAGCAGGGGGAAATGAGCAGTTCTTC
TRBV12-3/TRBV12-4	15	-	TRBJ2-7	many	CASSLELPWGYEQYF	TGTGCCAGCAGTTTGGAGTTACCTTGGGGCTACGAGCAGTACTTC
TRBV5-1	18	TRBD1	TRBJ2-6	-	CASRSSQGELSGANVLTF	TGCGCCAGCAGATCCAGTCAGGGGGAATTATCTGGGGCCAACGTCCTGACTTTC
TRBV5-1	15	TRBD2	TRBJ2-1	-	CASSLVTSEHNEQFF	TGCGCCAGCAGCTTGGTCACTAGCGAACACAATGAGCAGTTCTTC
TRBV20-1	12	-	TRBJ2-3	many	CSAAPHTDTQYF	TGCAGTGCTGCGCCCCACACAGATACGCAGTATTTT
TRBV5-1	15	TRBD2	TRBJ2-2	many	CASSLGTSNTGELFF	TGCGCCAGCAGCTTGGGGACTAGCAATACCGGGGAGCTGTTTTTT
TRBV6-5	14	-	TRBJ2-2	many	CASSSRTISGELFF	TGTGCCAGCAGTTCAAGGACTATTTCCGGGGAGCTGTTTTTT
TRBV12-3/TRBV12-4	16	TRBD2	TRBJ2-3	-	CASSLRTGGPSDTQYF	TGTGCCAGCAGTTTAAGAACGGGAGGGCCTTCAGATACGCAGTATTTT
TRBV6-1	15	TRBD1	TRBJ1-1	many	CASSEVTTGWTEAFF	TGTGCCAGCAGTGAAGTGACGACAGGGTGGACTGAAGCTTTCTTT
TRBV20-1	14	-	TRBJ2-1	many	CSASSLGTFGEQFF	TGCAGTGCTTCGAGCTTAGGGACTTTTGGTGAGCAGTTCTTC
TRBV5-5	11	-	TRBJ1-4	many	CATQRGEKLFF	TGTGCCACTCAACGGGGTGAAAAACTGTTTTTT
TRBV6-5	16	-	TRBJ1-1	many	CASSYSVSGGGTEAFF	TGTGCCAGCAGTTACTCGGTATCCGGGGGCGGCACTGAAGCTTTCTTT
TRBV5-1	13	TRBD1	TRBJ2-5	many	CASTTGGQETQYF	TGCGCCAGCACGACAGGGGGCCAAGAGACCCAGTACTTC
TRBV14	16	-	TRBJ2-2	-	CASSSRSSRTGGELFF	TGTGCCAGCAGCTCTCGGAGTTCCCGAACAGGCGGGGAGCTGTTTTTT